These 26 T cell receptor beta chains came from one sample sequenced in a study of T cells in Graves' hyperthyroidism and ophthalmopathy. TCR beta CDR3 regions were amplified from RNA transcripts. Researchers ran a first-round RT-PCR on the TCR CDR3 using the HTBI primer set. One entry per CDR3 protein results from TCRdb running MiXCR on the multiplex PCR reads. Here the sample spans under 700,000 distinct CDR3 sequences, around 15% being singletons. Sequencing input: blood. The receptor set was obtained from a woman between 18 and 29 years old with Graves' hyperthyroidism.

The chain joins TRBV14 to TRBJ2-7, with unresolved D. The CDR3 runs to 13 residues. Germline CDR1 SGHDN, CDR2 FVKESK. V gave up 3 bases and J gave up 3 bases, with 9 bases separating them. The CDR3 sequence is CASSQLKNYEQYF. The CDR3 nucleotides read TGTGCCAGCAGCCAGCTAAAAAACTACGAGCAGTACTTC.

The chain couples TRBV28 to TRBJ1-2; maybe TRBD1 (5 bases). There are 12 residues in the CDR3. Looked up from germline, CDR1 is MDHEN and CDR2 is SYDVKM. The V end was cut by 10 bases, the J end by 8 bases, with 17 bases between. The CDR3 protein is CATSDTPKGYTF. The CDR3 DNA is TGTGCCACTTCGGACACCCCTAAAGGCTACACCTTC.

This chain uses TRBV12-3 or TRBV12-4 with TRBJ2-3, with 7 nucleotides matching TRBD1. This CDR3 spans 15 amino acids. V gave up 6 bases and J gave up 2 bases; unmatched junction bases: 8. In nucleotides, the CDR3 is TGTGCCAGCAGCGACAGGGCCCGATCCACAGATACGCAGTATTTT. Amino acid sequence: CASSDRARSTDTQYF.

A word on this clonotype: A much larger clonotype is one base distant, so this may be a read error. The CDR3 loop reads CASSFGGRGDEQFF. The CDR3 DNA sequence: TGCGCCAGCAGCTTTGGTGGGAGAGGGGATGAGCAGTTCTTC. The V and J genes are TRBV5-1 and TRBJ2-1, with D perhaps matching TRBD1 or TRBD2 (5 bases each). Trimming removed 2 bases at V and 8 bases at J, with 14 bases between. Per the germline V gene, CDR1 is SGHRS and CDR2 is YFSETQ. The CDR3 covers 14 residues.

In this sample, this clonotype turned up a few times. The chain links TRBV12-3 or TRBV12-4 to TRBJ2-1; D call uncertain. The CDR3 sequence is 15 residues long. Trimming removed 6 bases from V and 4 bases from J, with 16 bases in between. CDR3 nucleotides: TGTGCCAGCAGGCAACGTTCTGTAGGGTACAATGAGCAGTTCTTC. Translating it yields CASRQRSVGYNEQFF.

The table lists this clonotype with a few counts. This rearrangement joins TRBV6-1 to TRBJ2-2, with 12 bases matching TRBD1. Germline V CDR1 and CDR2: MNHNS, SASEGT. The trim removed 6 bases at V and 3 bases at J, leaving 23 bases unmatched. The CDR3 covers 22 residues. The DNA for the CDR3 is TGTGCCAGCAGCCAATACCCACCCATACCGGGACAGGGGGCGGGGGACACCGGGGAGCTGTTTTTT. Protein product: CASSQYPPIPGQGAGDTGELFF.

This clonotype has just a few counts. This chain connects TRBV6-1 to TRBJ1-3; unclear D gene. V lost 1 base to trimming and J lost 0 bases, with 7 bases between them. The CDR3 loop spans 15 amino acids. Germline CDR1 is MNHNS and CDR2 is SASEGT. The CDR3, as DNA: TGTGCCAGCAGTGAAGTCCTGCTCTCTGGAAACACCATATATTTT. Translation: CASSEVLLSGNTIYF.

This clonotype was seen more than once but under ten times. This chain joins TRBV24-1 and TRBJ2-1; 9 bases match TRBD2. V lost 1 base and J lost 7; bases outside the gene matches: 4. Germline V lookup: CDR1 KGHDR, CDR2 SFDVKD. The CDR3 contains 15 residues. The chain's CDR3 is CATSDLPSGRNEQFF. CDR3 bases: TGTGCCACCAGTGATTTACCAAGCGGGAGGAATGAGCAGTTCTTC.

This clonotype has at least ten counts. This chain's CDR3 is CASTKKGDREDTEAFF. For the CDR3, the DNA is TGTGCCAGCACCAAAAAGGGGGACAGGGAGGACACTGAAGCTTTCTTT. The V call is TRBV12-3 or TRBV12-4, the J call TRBJ1-1; TRBD1 matches at 9 bases. The CDR3 has 16 residues. V shed 7 bases, J shed 3 bases, and the junction held 12 bases outside the gene matches.

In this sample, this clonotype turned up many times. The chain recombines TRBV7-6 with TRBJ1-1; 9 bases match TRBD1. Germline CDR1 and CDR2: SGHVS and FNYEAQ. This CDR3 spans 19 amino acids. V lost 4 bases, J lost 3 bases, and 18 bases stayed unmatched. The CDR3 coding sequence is TGTGCCAGCAGCTCCCTGGACAGGGGAAGGGGGGAGAGGGACACTGAAGCTTTCTTT. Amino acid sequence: CASSSLDRGRGERDTEAFF.

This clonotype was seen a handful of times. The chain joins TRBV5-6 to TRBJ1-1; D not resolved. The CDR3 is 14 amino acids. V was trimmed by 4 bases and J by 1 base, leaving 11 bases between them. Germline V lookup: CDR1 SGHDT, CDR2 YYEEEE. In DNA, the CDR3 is TGTGCCAGCAGCACCGGACCGAAGAACACTGAAGCTTTCTTT. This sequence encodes CASSTGPKNTEAFF.

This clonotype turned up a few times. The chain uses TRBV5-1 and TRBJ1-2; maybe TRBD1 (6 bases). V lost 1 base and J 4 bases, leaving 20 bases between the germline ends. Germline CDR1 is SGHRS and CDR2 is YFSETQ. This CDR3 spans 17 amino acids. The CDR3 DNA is TGCGCCAGCAGCTTGCCCGCAGGACAGTCGCAGGCCTATGGCTACACCTTC. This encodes CASSLPAGQSQAYGYTF.

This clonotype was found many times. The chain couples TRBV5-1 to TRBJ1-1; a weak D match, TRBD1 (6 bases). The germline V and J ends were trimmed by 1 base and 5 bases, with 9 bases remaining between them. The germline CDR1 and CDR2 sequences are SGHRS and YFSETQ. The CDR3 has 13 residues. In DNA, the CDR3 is TGCGCCAGCAGCTTGCGGGGGCAGACTGAAGCTTTCTTT. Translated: CASSLRGQTEAFF.

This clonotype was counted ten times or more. The CDR3 region is CASSRGGWETQYF. DNA of the CDR3: TGTGCCAGCAGCCGGGGGGGGTGGGAGACCCAGTACTTC. This chain joins TRBV7-8 and TRBJ2-5, with 8 bases that match TRBD2. The CDR3 has 13 amino acids. The trim removed 5 bases at V and 5 bases at J, leaving 4 bases unmatched. Germline V CDR1 and CDR2: SGHVS, FQNEAQ. Full variable domain (remainder filled in from reference TRBV7-8 and TRBJ2-5): GAGVSQSPRYKVAKRGQDVALRCDPISGHVSLFWYQQALGQGPEFLTYFQNEAQLDKSGLPSDRFFAERPEGSVSTLKIQRTQQEDSAVYLCASSRGGWETQYFGPGTRLLVL.

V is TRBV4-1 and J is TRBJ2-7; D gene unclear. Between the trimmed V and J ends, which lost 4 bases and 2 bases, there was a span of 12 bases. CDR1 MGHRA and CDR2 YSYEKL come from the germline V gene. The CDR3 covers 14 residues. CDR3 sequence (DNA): TGCGCCAGCAGCCGGCACACGGGTCCCTACGAGCAGTACTTC. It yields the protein CASSRHTGPYEQYF.

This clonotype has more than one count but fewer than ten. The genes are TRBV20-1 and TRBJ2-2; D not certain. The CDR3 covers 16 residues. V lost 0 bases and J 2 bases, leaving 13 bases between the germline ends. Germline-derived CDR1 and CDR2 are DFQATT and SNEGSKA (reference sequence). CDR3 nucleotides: TGCAGTGCTAGAGATGTGTGGCGGACCAACACCGGGGAGCTGTTTTTT. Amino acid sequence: CSARDVWRTNTGELFF.

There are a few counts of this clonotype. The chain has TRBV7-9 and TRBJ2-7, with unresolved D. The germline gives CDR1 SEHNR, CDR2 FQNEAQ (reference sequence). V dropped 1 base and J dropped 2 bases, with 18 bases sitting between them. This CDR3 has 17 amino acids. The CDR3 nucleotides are TGTGCCAGCAGCTTAGGTTCTGGGTACCCAAAGCCCTACGAGCAGTACTTC. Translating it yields CASSLGSGYPKPYEQYF.

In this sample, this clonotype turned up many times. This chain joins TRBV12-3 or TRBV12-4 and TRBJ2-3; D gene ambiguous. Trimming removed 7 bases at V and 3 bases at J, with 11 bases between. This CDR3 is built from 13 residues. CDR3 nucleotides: TGTGCCAGCACCCGCGTGGCGACAGATACGCAGTATTTT. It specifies CASTRVATDTQYF.

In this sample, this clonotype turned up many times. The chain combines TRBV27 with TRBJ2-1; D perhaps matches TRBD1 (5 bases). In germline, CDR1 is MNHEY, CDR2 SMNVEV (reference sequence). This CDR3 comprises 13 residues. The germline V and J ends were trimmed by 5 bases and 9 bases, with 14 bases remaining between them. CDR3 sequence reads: CASSADSSGEQFF. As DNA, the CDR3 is TGTGCCAGCAGTGCCGACAGCTCTGGTGAGCAGTTCTTC.

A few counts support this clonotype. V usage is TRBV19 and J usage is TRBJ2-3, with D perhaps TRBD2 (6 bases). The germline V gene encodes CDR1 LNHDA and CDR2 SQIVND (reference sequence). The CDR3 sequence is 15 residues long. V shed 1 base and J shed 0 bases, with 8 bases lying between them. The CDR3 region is CASSIAGRSTDTQYF. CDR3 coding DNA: TGTGCCAGTAGTATAGCGGGGAGGAGCACAGATACGCAGTATTTT.

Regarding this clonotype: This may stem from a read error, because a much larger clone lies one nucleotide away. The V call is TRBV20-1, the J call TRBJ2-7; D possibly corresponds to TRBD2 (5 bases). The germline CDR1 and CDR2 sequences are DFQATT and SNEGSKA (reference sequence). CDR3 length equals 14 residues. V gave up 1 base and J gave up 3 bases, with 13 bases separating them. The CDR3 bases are TGCAGTGCTAGAGGTGTTCGGGGTTACTACGAGCAGTACTTC. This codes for CSARGVRGYYEQYF.

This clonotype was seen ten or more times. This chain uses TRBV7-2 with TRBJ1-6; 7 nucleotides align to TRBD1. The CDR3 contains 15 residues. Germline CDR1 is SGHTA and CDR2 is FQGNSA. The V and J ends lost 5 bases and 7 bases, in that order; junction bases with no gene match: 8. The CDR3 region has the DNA TGTGCCAGCAGCCCCGGCAGGGGGAGGAATTCACCCCTCCACTTT. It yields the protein CASSPGRGRNSPLHF.

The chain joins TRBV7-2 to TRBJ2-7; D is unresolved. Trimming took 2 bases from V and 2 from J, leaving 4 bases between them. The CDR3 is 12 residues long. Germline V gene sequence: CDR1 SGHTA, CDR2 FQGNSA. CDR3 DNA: TGTGCCAGCAGCTTATGGGCCTACGAGCAGTACTTC. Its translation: CASSLWAYEQYF.

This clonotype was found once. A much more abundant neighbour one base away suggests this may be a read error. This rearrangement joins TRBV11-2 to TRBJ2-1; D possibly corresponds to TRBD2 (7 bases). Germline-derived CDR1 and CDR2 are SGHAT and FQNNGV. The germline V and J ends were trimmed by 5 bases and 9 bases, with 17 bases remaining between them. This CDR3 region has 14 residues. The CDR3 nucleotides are TGTGCCAGCAGCCCGGGGGGCGTTTCTTTTGAGCAGTTCTTC. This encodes CASSPGGVSFEQFF.

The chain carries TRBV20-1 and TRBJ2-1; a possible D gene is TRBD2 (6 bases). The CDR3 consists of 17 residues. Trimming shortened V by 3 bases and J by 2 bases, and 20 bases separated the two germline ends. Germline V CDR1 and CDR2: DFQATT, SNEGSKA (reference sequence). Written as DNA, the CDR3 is TGCAGTGCTAGTCGTTCGGGTATAACGGGGGCCTACAATGAGCAGTTCTTC. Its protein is CSASRSGITGAYNEQFF.

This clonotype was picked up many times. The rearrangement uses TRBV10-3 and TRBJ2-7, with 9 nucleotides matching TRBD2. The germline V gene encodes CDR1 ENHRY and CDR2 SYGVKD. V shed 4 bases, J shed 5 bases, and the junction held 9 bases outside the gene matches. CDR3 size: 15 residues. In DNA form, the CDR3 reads TGTGCCATCAGTGGAGCTAGCGGGACCCAGGACGAGCAGTACTTC. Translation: CAISGASGTQDEQYF.